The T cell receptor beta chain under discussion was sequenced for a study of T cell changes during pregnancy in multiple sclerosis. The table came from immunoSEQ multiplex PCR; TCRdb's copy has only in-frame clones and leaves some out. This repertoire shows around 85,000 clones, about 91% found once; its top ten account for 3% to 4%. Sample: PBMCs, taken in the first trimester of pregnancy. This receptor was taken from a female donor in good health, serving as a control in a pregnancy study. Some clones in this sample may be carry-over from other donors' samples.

CDR3 nucleotide sequence: TGTGCCAGCAGCGGCTCTACTCTAGGAGGCGAGCAGTACTTC. Translation: CASSGSTLGGEQYF. This chain links TRBV7-2 with TRBJ2-7, with a tentative D call TRBD2 (5 bases). The germline V gene has CDR1 SGHTA and CDR2 FQGNSA. The CDR3 covers 14 residues. The ends were cut back, 5 bases at V and 6 bases at J, with 17 bases in the middle.